These T cell receptor beta chains were read from a single sample in a study of blood T cell repertoires in COVID-19. Only in-frame clones appear in the TCRdb table, and some are missing; sequencing was by immunoSEQ multiplex PCR. The data hold around 210,000 clones, with approximately 87% observed a single time. The sequenced sample consisted of peripheral blood. The source is a woman in her seventies with acute or convalescent COVID-19. Both conserved end residues are part of each CDR3. The D gene is left open where the match is weak. Not all rows give a size; the values are once, few, many and, for expanded clones, a class.

V gene,D gene,clone size,J gene,CDR3 protein,CDR3 DNA
TRBV10-2,-,-,TRBJ2-2,CAARGAGELFF,TGCGCCGCCCGAGGAGCCGGGGAGCTGTTTTTT
TRBV6-4,TRBD1,-,TRBJ1-2,CASRPTGGGGYTF,TGTGCCAGCAGACCGACAGGGGGTGGGGGCTACACCTTC
TRBV5-1,TRBD2,-,TRBJ2-1,CASSLVTSGRAGNEQFF,TGCGCCAGCAGCTTGGTGACTAGCGGGAGGGCCGGTAATGAGCAGTTCTTC
TRBV5-1,-,-,TRBJ1-5,CASSLGTANQPQHF,TGCGCCAGCAGCTTGGGGACAGCTAATCAGCCCCAGCATTTT
TRBV4-1,-,-,TRBJ1-6,CASSQDLFDSPLHF,TGCGCCAGCAGCCAAGATCTGTTTGATTCACCCCTCCACTTT
TRBV10-3,-,-,TRBJ2-3,CAISEQGGFLTDTQYF,TGTGCCATCAGTGAGCAGGGGGGATTCTTAACAGATACGCAGTATTTT
TRBV12-3/TRBV12-4,-,-,TRBJ2-2,CASSRVLGELFF,TGTGCCAGCAGCCGGGTGCTAGGGGAGCTGTTTTTT
TRBV28,-,-,TRBJ2-7,CASSLAGSITYEQYF,TGTGCCAGCAGTTTAGCAGGGTCCATCACCTACGAGCAGTACTTC
TRBV11-2,-,-,TRBJ1-1,CASSFARGEAFF,TGTGCCAGCAGCTTCGCCAGGGGAGAAGCTTTCTTT
TRBV7-9,-,-,TRBJ2-2,CASSSVAAGTGELFF,TGTGCCAGCAGCTCGGTAGCGGCGGGAACCGGGGAGCTGTTTTTT
TRBV5-1,TRBD2,-,TRBJ2-4,CASSLASSGGDIQYF,TGCGCCAGCAGCTTGGCGTCCAGCGGGGGAGACATTCAGTACTTC
TRBV10-3,TRBD1,-,TRBJ1-1,CAISADRTNTEAFF,TGTGCCATCAGTGCGGACAGGACTAACACTGAAGCTTTCTTT
TRBV23-1,-,-,TRBJ1-5,CASSQWWTGNQPQHF,TGCGCCAGCAGTCAATGGTGGACAGGCAATCAGCCCCAGCATTTT
TRBV6-5,-,once,TRBJ1-4,CASSQVPNEKLFF,TGTGCCAGCAGTCAGGTCCCTAATGAAAAACTGTTTTTT
TRBV11-2,-,-,TRBJ1-2,CASSSQARNYGYTF,TGTGCCAGCAGCTCCCAGGCGAGAAACTATGGCTACACCTTC
TRBV2,-,-,TRBJ2-2,CASKRGGRDTGELFF,TGTGCCAGCAAGAGGGGGGGGCGCGACACCGGGGAGCTGTTTTTT
TRBV9,TRBD1,-,TRBJ1-1,CASSNLRDRKGWNTEAFF,TGTGCCAGCAGCAACCTCCGGGACAGAAAAGGTTGGAACACTGAAGCTTTCTTT
TRBV7-2,-,-,TRBJ2-7,CASSSGLTYEQYF,TGTGCCAGCAGCTCGGGACTGACCTACGAGCAGTACTTC